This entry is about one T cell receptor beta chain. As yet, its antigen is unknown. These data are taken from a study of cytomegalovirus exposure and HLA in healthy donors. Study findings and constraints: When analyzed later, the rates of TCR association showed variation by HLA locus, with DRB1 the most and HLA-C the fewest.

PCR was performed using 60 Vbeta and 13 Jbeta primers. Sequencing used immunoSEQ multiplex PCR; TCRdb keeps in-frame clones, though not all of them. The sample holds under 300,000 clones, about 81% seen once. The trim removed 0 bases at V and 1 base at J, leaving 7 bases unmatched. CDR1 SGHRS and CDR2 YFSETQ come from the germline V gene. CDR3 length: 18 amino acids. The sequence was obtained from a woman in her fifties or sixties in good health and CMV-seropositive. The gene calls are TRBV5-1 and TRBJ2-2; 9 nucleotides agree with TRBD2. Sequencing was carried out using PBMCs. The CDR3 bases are TGCGCCAGCAGCTTGGGGCTAGCGGGACAAAAGAACACCGGGGAGCTGTTTTTT. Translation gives CASSLGLAGQKNTGELFF. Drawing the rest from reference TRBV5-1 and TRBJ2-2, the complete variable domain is KAGVTQTPRYLIKTRGQQVTLSCSPISGHRSVSWYQQTPGQGLQFLFEYFSETQRNKGNFPGRFSGRQFSNSRSEMNVSTLELGDSALYLCASSLGLAGQKNTGELFFGEGSRLTVL.